The table lists the clone carrying this TCR beta chain with a count of one. The antigen remains unidentified. The PCR made use of 60 Vbeta and 13 Jbeta primers. Measured with immunoSEQ multiplex PCR; TCRdb has only the in-frame clones, and not every one. The data contain around 130,000 clones, over 70% of them singletons. The record originates from a study of cytomegalovirus exposure and HLA in healthy donors. Overall study context: The study placed around 80% of its roughly 410 genotyped donors in the Caucasian-associated ancestry cluster.

The J segment lost 2 bases and the V segment lost 3 bases, leaving 12 bases of the junction unmatched. The CDR3 covers 20 residues. In germline, CDR1 is SGHDN, CDR2 FVKESK. Study-wide points: Testing in vitro showed three CMV-associated chains specific for CMV antigens. A few V segments could not be told apart, such as TRBV6-2 and TRBV6-3, and were left out.

The rearrangement links TRBV14 to TRBJ2-6, with 11 bases matching TRBD2. This TCR derives from a woman aged 40 to 49 in good health and CMV-seropositive. Material: PBMCs. CDR3 sequence reads: CASSHLILAGVWAGANVLTF. As DNA, the CDR3 is TGTGCCAGCAGCCACCTTATACTAGCGGGAGTATGGGCTGGGGCCAACGTCCTGACTTTC.